Reported below is one T cell receptor beta chain. Its antigen is unknown. Within one base of it there is no much larger clone, and no base qualities were kept. The data are from a study of blood T cell repertoires in COVID-19 (dated by TCRdb to 2018 to 2020). As for the study more broadly: Samples covering the acute and convalescent phases of COVID-19 were provided by collaborators in the United States, Italy and Spain. The prospective study material was composed of cDNA or gDNA derived from T cells, B-cell-depleted T cells, or PBMCs. Subjects who had been exposed to COVID-19, were actively infected with it, or had recovered from it provided the deeply sampled blood TCRbeta repertoires that made up the dataset. The repertoires were released in a freely available public database intended as a resource for research on the immune response to SARS-CoV-2. Samples came from the ongoing ImmuneRACE study (first 160 participants) plus 1,254 subjects from 6 global collaborators. The sample metadata nearly always contained a de-identified subject ID, COVID-19 status, age in years and sex. Where available, HLA class I and class II types were taken from metadata supplied by the sample provider and were not determined by assay-based typing. The paper's findings and limits, for the study overall: Clinical and demographic metadata were provided uncurated, with the amount varying by source and participant.

The collaborating institutions used their own protocols to collect whole blood in K2EDTA tubes. For TCRbeta analysis, collaborator samples were shipped as frozen whole blood, as isolated PBMCs, or as DNA extracted from either sample type. In the germline V gene, CDR1 corresponds to MGHRA and CDR2 to YSYEKL. Deletion took 2 bases off V and 8 bases off J, with a span of 16 bases between the germline ends. The CDR3 holds 14 amino acids from the cysteine to the phenylalanine. The retained sequence is limited to the CDR3, 42 bases, with the frame set at the first base. TCRbeta CDR3 regions were amplified from genomic DNA by means of the immunoSEQ Assay, a bias-controlled multiplex PCR. Processing in the source paper ran as follows. Nucleated cell counts per sample were estimated from amplification of reference gene primers within the assay. To quantify the absolute abundance of each unique TCRbeta CDR3 rearrangement, sequence reads were collapsed and filtered. For each sample, productive Simpson clonality was calculated as the square root of Simpson's diversity index across productive rearrangements. TCRdb retrieved this table from immuneACCESS and kept in-frame rearrangements only. Not all clones are present; in checked studies, unresolved V genes account for under half, and no reason is known for the remainder. The V and J calls and clone size are taken from that table; D and trimming were inferred from the DNA. The sample table lists some 50,000 clones, about nine tenths of them with a count of one. The ten largest account for roughly 1.6% of the sample.

The sample taken for sequencing was peripheral blood. The chain couples TRBV4-1 to TRBJ2-7, with TRBD2 tentatively as D gene (6 bases match). This receptor was taken from a man aged 60-69 years with acute or convalescent COVID-19. DNA sequence: TGCGCCAGCAGCCAAAGGGAGGAGACACGAAAGCAGTACTTC. The encoded protein is CASSQREETRKQYF.